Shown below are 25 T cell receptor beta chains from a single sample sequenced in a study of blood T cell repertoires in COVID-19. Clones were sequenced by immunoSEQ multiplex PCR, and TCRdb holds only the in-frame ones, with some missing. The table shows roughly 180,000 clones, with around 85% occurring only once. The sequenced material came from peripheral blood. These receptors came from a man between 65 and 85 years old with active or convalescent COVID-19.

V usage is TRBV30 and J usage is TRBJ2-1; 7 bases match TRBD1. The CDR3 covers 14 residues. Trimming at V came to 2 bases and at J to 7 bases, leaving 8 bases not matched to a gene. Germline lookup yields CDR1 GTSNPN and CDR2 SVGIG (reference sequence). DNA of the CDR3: TGTGCCTGGAGTCCCGGGACAGTCGGGAATGAGCAGTTCTTC. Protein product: CAWSPGTVGNEQFF.

CDR3 DNA sequence: TGTGCCAGCTCACAACCTGGGACAGGGCGTGAAAAACTGTTTTTT. Its translation: CASSQPGTGREKLFF. The chain joins TRBV18 to TRBJ1-4, with 9 bases identical to TRBD1. J was trimmed by 7 bases and V by 4 bases; bases with no gene match: 7. The CDR3 is 15 residues long. The V gene's germline CDR1 is KGHSH and CDR2 LQKENI.

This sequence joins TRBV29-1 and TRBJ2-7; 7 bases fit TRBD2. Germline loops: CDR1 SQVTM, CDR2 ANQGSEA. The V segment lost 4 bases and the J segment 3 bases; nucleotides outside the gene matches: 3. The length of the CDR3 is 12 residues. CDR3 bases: TGCAGCGTTGCGTCTAGCGGCTACGAGCAGTACTTC. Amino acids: CSVASSGYEQYF.

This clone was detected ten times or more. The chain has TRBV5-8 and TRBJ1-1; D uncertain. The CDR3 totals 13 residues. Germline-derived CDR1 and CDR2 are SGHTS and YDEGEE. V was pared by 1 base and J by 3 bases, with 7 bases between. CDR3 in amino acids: CASSLLSHTEAFF. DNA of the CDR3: TGTGCCAGCAGCTTGCTCTCCCACACTGAAGCTTTCTTT.

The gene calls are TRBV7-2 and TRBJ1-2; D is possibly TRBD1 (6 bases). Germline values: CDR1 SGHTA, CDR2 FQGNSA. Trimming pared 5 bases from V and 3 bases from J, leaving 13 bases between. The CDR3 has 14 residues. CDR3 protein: CASSGTGNYYGYTF. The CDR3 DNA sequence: TGTGCCAGCAGCGGCACAGGGAATTACTATGGCTACACCTTC.

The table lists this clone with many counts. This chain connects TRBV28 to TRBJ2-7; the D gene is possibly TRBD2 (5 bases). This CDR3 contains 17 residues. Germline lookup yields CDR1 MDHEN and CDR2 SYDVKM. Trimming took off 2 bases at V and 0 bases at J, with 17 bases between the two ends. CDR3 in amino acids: CASSLVGSWQYSYEQYF. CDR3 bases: TGTGCCAGCAGTTTAGTTGGGAGCTGGCAGTACTCCTACGAGCAGTACTTC.

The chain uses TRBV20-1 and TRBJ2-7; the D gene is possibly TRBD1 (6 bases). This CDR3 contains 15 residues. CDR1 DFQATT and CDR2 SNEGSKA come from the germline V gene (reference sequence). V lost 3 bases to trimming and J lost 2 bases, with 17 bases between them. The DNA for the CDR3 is TGCAGTGCTAGTGTCTCCGGGCCAGGGGCCTACGAGCAGTACTTC. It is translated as CSASVSGPGAYEQYF.

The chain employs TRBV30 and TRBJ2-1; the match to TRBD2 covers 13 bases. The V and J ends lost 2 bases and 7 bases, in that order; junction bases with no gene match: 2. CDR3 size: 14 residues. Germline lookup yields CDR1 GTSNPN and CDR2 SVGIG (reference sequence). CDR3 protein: CAWSWTSGGNEQFF. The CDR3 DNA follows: TGTGCCTGGAGTTGGACTAGCGGGGGAAATGAGCAGTTCTTC. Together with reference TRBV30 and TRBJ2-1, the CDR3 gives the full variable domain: SQTIHQWPATLVQPVGSPLSLECTVEGTSNPNLYWYRQAAGRGLQLLFYSVGIGQISSEVPQNLSASRPQDRQFILSSKKLLLSDSGFYLCAWSWTSGGNEQFFGPGTRLTVL.

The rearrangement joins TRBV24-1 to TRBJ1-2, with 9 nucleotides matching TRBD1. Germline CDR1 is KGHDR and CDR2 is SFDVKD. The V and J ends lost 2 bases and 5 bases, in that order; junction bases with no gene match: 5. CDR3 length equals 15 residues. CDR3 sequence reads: CATSDWGQGRYGYTF. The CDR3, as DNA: TGTGCCACCAGTGATTGGGGACAGGGAAGATATGGCTACACCTTC.

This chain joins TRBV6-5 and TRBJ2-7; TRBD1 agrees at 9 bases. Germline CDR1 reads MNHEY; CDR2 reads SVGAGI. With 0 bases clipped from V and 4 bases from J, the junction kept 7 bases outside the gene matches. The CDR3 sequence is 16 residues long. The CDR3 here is CASSYSNRGREYEQYF. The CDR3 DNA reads TGTGCCAGCAGTTACTCGAACAGGGGGCGCGAGTACGAGCAGTACTTC.

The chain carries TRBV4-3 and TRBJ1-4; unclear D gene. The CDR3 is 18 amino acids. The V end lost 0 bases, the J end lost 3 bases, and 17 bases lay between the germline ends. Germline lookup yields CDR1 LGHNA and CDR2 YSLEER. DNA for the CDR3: TGCGCCAGCAGCCAAGATGGAGGATATGGGATTTCTAATGAAAAACTGTTTTTT. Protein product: CASSQDGGYGISNEKLFF.

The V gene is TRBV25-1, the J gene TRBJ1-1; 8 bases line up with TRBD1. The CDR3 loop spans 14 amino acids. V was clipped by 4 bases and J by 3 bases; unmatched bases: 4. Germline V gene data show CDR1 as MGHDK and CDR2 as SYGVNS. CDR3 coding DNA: TGTGCCAGCAGTGGACAGGGGCGGGACACTGAAGCTTTCTTT. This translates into CASSGQGRDTEAFF.

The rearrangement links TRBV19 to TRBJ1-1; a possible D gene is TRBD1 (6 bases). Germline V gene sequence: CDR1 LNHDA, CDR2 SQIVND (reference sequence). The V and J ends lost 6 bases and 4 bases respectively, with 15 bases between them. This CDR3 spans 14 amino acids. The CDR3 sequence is CASRLGGISTEAFF. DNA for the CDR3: TGTGCCAGTAGGTTAGGGGGAATTAGCACTGAAGCTTTCTTT.

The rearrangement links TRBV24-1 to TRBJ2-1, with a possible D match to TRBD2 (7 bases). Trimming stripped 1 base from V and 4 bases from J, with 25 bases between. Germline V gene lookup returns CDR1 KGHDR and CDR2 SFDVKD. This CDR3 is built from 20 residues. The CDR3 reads CATSDFKSGVGGRSYNEQFF. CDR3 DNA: TGTGCCACCAGTGATTTCAAATCGGGGGTGGGGGGGCGATCGTACAATGAGCAGTTCTTC.

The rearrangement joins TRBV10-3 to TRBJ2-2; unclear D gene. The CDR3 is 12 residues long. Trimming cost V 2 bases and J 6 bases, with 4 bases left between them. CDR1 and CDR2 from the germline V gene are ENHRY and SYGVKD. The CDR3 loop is CAISEVSGELFF. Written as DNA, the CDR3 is TGTGCCATCAGTGAGGTCTCCGGGGAGCTGTTTTTT.

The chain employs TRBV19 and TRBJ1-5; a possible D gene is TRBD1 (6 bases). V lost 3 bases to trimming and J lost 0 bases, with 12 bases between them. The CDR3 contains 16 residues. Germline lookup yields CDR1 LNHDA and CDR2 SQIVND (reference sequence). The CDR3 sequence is CASSMYSDSSNQPQHF. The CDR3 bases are TGTGCCAGTAGTATGTATTCGGACAGTAGCAATCAGCCCCAGCATTTT.

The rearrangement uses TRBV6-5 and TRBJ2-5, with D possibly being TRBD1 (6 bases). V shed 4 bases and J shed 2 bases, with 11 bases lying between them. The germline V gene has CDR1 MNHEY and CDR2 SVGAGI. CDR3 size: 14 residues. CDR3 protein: CASSLGHLQETQYF. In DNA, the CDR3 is TGTGCCAGCAGTTTGGGACATCTTCAAGAGACCCAGTACTTC.

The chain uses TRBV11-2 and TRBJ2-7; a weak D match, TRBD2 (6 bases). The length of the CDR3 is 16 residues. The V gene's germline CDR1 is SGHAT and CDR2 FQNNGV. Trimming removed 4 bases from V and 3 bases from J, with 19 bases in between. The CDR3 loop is CASSSSFPGVIYEQYF. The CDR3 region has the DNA TGTGCCAGCAGCTCCTCCTTTCCGGGAGTTATCTACGAGCAGTACTTC.

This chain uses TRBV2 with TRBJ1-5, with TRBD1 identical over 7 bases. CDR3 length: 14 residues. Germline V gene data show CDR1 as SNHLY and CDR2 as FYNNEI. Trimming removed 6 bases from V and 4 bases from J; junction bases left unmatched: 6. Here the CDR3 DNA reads TGTGCCAGCAGCCAGACAGGGCCAAATCAGCCCCAGCATTTT. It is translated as CASSQTGPNQPQHF.

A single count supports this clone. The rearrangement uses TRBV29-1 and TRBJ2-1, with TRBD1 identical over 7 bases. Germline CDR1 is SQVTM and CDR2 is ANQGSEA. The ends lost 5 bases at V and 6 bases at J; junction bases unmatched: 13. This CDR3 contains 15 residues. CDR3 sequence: CSVWGPRDSGNEQFF. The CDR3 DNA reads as TGCAGCGTTTGGGGCCCTCGGGACAGCGGCAATGAGCAGTTCTTC.

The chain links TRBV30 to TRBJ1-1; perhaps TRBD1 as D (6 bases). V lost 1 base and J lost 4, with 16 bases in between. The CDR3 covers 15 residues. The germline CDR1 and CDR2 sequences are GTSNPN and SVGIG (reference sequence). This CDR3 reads CAWSAYKQGRTEAFF. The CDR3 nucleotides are TGTGCCTGGAGTGCTTATAAACAGGGTCGCACTGAAGCTTTCTTT.

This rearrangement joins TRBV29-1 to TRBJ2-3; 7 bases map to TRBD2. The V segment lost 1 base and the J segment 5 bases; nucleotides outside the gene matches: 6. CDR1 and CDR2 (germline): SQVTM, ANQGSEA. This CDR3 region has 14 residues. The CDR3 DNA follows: TGCAGCGTTGAAGTGGGAGGGCCGGAAGATACGCAGTATTTT. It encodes CSVEVGGPEDTQYF.

CDR3 amino acids: CASSRTGQSNEKLFF. DNA for the CDR3: TGCGCCAGCAGCAGGACGGGACAGTCTAATGAAAAACTGTTTTTT. V is TRBV5-1 and J is TRBJ1-4, with TRBD1 identical over 7 bases. Per the germline V gene, CDR1 is SGHRS and CDR2 is YFSETQ. The ends lost 4 bases at V and 3 bases at J; junction bases unmatched: 6. The CDR3 extends over 15 amino acids.

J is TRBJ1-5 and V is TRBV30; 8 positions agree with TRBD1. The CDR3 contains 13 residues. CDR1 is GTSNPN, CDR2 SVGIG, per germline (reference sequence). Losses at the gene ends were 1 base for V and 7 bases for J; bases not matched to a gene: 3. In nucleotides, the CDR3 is TGTGCCTGGAGTGGGACAGGGAAACAGCCCCAGCATTTT. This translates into CAWSGTGKQPQHF.

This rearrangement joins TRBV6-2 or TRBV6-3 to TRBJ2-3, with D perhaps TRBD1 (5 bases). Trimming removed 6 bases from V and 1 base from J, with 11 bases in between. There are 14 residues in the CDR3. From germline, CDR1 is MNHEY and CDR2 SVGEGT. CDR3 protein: CASRPTGRTDTQYF. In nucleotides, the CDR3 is TGTGCCAGCAGGCCTACAGGCCGCACAGATACGCAGTATTTT.